These 30 T cell receptor beta chains came from one sample sequenced in a study of T-cell reconstitution after alpha-beta-depleted transplantation in children. TCRbeta library construction was performed incorporating unique molecular identifiers. TCRdb re-derived calls from the PCR reads in MiXCR, one entry per CDR3 protein. The profile shows 200,000 to 300,000 distinct CDR3 sequences, about 12% of them singletons. Sequencing was performed on PBMCs from the stem cell graft donor, taken from the stem cell graft. The receptors shown here come from a human donor who donated a stem cell graft to a child with acute lymphoblastic leukemia.

This clonotype showed up many times. This rearrangement joins TRBV6-1 to TRBJ2-3; 10 bases map to TRBD2. V shed 7 bases, J shed 8 bases, and the junction held 9 bases outside the gene matches. The germline V gene encodes CDR1 MNHNS and CDR2 SASEGT. CDR3 length: 14 amino acids. CDR3 DNA sequence: TGTGCCAGCAATCTTAGCGGGAGGCCCGGTACGCAGTATTTT. The encoded protein is CASNLSGRPGTQYF.

This clonotype was detected ten times or more. The gene calls are TRBV4-3 and TRBJ1-1; TRBD1 might be the D (6 bases). Germline V CDR1 and CDR2: LGHNA, YSLEER. The V and J ends lost 3 bases and 2 bases respectively, with 13 bases between them. The CDR3 runs 15 residues. CDR3 in amino acids: CASSHILQGNTEAFF. CDR3 DNA sequence: TGCGCCAGCAGCCACATACTACAGGGTAACACTGAAGCTTTCTTT.

This clonotype was recorded at least ten times. This sequence joins TRBV28 and TRBJ2-1; D remains unclear. The CDR3 extends over 11 amino acids. The ends were cut back, 6 bases at V and 9 bases at J, with 9 bases in the middle. The germline V gene encodes CDR1 MDHEN and CDR2 SYDVKM. Here the CDR3 DNA reads TGTGCCAGCAGGCGTCAAGGTGAGCAGTTCTTC. Its translation is CASRRQGEQFF.

This clonotype has at least ten counts. CDR3 nucleotides: TGTGCCAGCAGCGTTGACGGGGATACGCAGTATTTT. Its protein product is CASSVDGDTQYF. This sequence joins TRBV9 and TRBJ2-3; D gene ambiguous. Deletions cut 2 bases from V and 6 bases from J, with 7 bases between. The CDR3 has 12 amino acids. CDR1 and CDR2 (germline): SGDLS, YYNGEE.

This clonotype appeared many times. This chain joins TRBV28 and TRBJ1-3; D is possibly TRBD1 (5 bases). The germline CDR1 and CDR2 sequences are MDHEN and SYDVKM. There are 14 residues in the CDR3. With 6 bases removed from V and 5 bases from J, the gap between germline ends came to 14 bases. In DNA, the CDR3 is TGTGCCAGCAGATCCTCAGGGTGGCGAAACACCATATATTTT. Amino acid sequence: CASRSSGWRNTIYF. Looking up the rest from reference TRBV28 and TRBJ1-3 gives the full variable domain: DVKVTQSSRYLVKRTGEKVFLECVQDMDHENMFWYRQDPGLGLRLIYFSYDVKMKEKGDIPEGYSVSREKKERFSLILESASTNQTSMYLCASRSSGWRNTIYFGEGSWLTVV.

This clonotype was recorded many times. CDR3 sequence (DNA): TGCGCCAGCAGCTTTCACGTAGCGGCTTACACAGATACGCAGTATTTT. This gives the protein CASSFHVAAYTDTQYF. The chain links TRBV5-1 to TRBJ2-3, with TRBD2 as a possible D gene (6 bases). CDR3 length: 16 residues. Trimming left V 2 bases short and J 2 bases short, with 15 bases between. Germline V lookup: CDR1 SGHRS, CDR2 YFSETQ.

V and J are TRBV7-9 and TRBJ2-5, with TRBD1 matching over 11 bases. The V and J ends lost 1 base and 2 bases, in that order; junction bases with no gene match: 3. Germline V lookup: CDR1 SEHNR, CDR2 FQNEAQ (reference sequence). The CDR3 sequence is 16 residues long. The CDR3: CASSLGGDRGQETQYF. In DNA, the CDR3 is TGTGCCAGCAGCTTAGGGGGGGACAGGGGGCAAGAGACCCAGTACTTC.

This clonotype was seen many times. This chain joins TRBV7-9 and TRBJ2-4, with D unresolved. Trimming removed 8 bases at V and 9 bases at J, with 14 bases between. The CDR3 loop spans 12 amino acids. Germline CDR1 is SEHNR and CDR2 is FQNEAQ (reference sequence). CDR3 residues: CASGTWVGIQYF. The CDR3 DNA reads TGTGCCAGCGGAACGTGGGTGGGCATTCAGTACTTC. Together with reference TRBV7-9 and TRBJ2-4, the CDR3 gives the full variable domain: DTGVSQNPRHKITKRGQNVTFRCDPISEHNRLYWYRQTLGQGPEFLTYFQNEAQLEKSRLLSDRFSAERPKGSFSTLEIQRTEQGDSAMYLCASGTWVGIQYFGAGTRLSVL.

This clonotype was detected ten times or more. The rearrangement uses TRBV24-1 and TRBJ1-2; D may be TRBD1 (6 bases). This CDR3 has 16 residues. V was clipped by 1 base and J by 5 bases, with 16 bases between them. CDR1 KGHDR and CDR2 SFDVKD come from the germline V gene. The CDR3 reads CATSDLAVAGEYGYTF. The CDR3 bases are TGTGCCACCAGTGATTTAGCAGTCGCAGGGGAATATGGCTACACCTTC.

This clonotype has a handful of counts. The genes are TRBV4-2 and TRBJ2-3, with D possibly TRBD1 on 6 matching bases. The CDR3 runs 18 residues. CDR1 LGHNA and CDR2 YNFKEQ come from the germline V gene. V lost 4 bases and J lost 6, with 26 bases in between. Here the CDR3 DNA reads TGTGCCAGCAGCCCGGGAAAGAATCGGGACAAGGGGTTCGATACGCAGTATTTT. It translates to CASSPGKNRDKGFDTQYF.

This clonotype was seen many times. The V and J genes are TRBV5-4 and TRBJ2-7; 12 bases are a match to TRBD2. This CDR3 region has 17 residues. Looked up from germline, CDR1 is SGHNT and CDR2 is YYREEE (reference sequence). V was pared by 4 bases and J by 0 bases, with 8 bases of the junction left unmatched. CDR3 region: CASSEGLAGLSSYEQYF. CDR3 sequence (DNA): TGTGCCAGCAGCGAGGGACTAGCGGGCCTTAGCTCCTACGAGCAGTACTTC.

This clonotype was counted at least ten times. This chain connects TRBV7-2 to TRBJ2-7; D may match TRBD1 or TRBD2 (5 bases each). V lost 5 bases and J 2 bases, leaving 13 bases between the germline ends. CDR1 is SGHTA, CDR2 FQGNSA, per germline. This CDR3 is built from 14 residues. CDR3 in amino acids: CASSTRDVTYEQYF. The CDR3 nucleotides are TGTGCCAGCAGCACCCGGGACGTAACCTACGAGCAGTACTTC.

This clonotype was found many times. The chain links TRBV28 to TRBJ2-3; D is undetermined. Trimming took 3 bases from V and 5 from J, leaving 12 bases between them. The CDR3 totals 14 residues. The germline V gene encodes CDR1 MDHEN and CDR2 SYDVKM. The CDR3 is CASSFAGNEDTQYF. The CDR3 nucleotides are TGTGCCAGCAGTTTTGCTGGGAATGAAGATACGCAGTATTTT.

A few counts support this clonotype. This chain connects TRBV13 to TRBJ2-1, with TRBD2 matching 9 bases. Germline V gene sequence: CDR1 PRHDT, CDR2 FYEKMQ (reference sequence). The CDR3 sequence is 14 residues long. V was clipped by 4 bases and J by 8 bases; unmatched bases: 6. CDR3 amino acids: CASSYGLASHEQFF. CDR3 nucleotide sequence: TGTGCCAGCAGCTACGGACTAGCGAGCCATGAGCAGTTCTTC.

This clonotype was picked up many times. The CDR3 DNA is TGTGCCAGCAGTTTGGAGTTTACTGAAGCTTTCTTT. Its protein product is CASSLEFTEAFF. This sequence joins TRBV12-3 or TRBV12-4 and TRBJ1-1; no definite D call. CDR3 length: 12 amino acids. The V gene lost 3 bases and the J gene lost 5 bases, with 7 bases spanning the gap.

This clonotype was seen ten or more times. The rearrangement joins TRBV10-3 to TRBJ2-5; 13 bases align to TRBD2. The junction had 19 bases not matched to a gene; V was cut back by 8 bases and J by 10 bases. Per the germline V gene, CDR1 is ENHRY and CDR2 is SYGVKD. The CDR3 runs 17 residues. DNA for the CDR3: TGTGCCATCCCTATAGATATATGGACTAGCGGGAGCGGGGGCCAGTACTTC. It codes for CAIPIDIWTSGSGGQYF.

The chain has TRBV7-2 and TRBJ1-3; D gene unclear. The germline V gene has CDR1 SGHTA and CDR2 FQGNSA. CDR3 length: 17 amino acids. V dropped 5 bases and J dropped 0 bases, with 17 bases sitting between them. CDR3 loop: CASSQNGIGTSGNTIYF. In DNA form, the CDR3 reads TGTGCCAGCAGCCAAAATGGTATCGGAACCTCTGGAAACACCATATATTTT.

This clonotype was counted at least ten times. The chain employs TRBV3-1 and TRBJ2-5, with 7 bases identical to TRBD2. The CDR3 length is 14 residues. V dropped 0 bases and J dropped 5; count of bases not matched to a gene: 3. Germline CDR1 is LGHDT and CDR2 is YNNKEL (reference sequence). Here the CDR3 reads CASSQDSGQETQYF. The CDR3 coding sequence is TGTGCCAGCAGCCAAGATAGCGGGCAGGAGACCCAGTACTTC.

The chain employs TRBV28 and TRBJ2-4, with 8 bases fitting TRBD2. This CDR3 spans 16 amino acids. Trimming at V came to 4 bases and at J to 1 base, leaving 6 bases not matched to a gene. Per the germline V gene, CDR1 is MDHEN and CDR2 is SYDVKM. CDR3 sequence reads: CASSSPGLAAKNIQYF. The CDR3 DNA reads as TGTGCCAGCAGTTCCCCCGGACTAGCCGCCAAAAACATTCAGTACTTC.

This clonotype was observed many times. The chain is built from TRBV14 and TRBJ1-2; 10 positions match TRBD1. Germline loops: CDR1 SGHDN, CDR2 FVKESK. V trimming: 3 bases; J trimming: 6 bases; junction bases outside the gene matches: 7. The CDR3 loop spans 15 amino acids. CDR3 sequence (DNA): TGTGCCAGCAGCCATAGACAGGGGGCAAGGAATGGCTACACCTTC. This gives the protein CASSHRQGARNGYTF. The full variable domain, in which reference TRBV14 and TRBJ1-2 provide the parts outside the CDR3, is EAGVTQFPSHSVIEKGQTVTLRCDPISGHDNLYWYRRVMGKEIKFLLHFVKESKQDESGMPNNRFLAERTGGTYSTLKVQPAELEDSGVYFCASSHRQGARNGYTFGSGTRLTVV.

This clonotype has at least ten counts. This chain uses TRBV4-1 with TRBJ2-1; the D is unclear. CDR3 length: 17 amino acids. The germline V gene has CDR1 MGHRA and CDR2 YSYEKL. V dropped 3 bases and J dropped 4 bases, with 19 bases sitting between them. The CDR3 is CASSHVPHSQDYNEQFF. CDR3 nucleotide sequence: TGCGCCAGCAGCCATGTTCCCCACTCGCAGGATTACAATGAGCAGTTCTTC.

This clonotype appeared many times. The chain employs TRBV5-1 and TRBJ2-3, with 7 bases matching TRBD2. Germline trimming cut 0 bases from V and 4 bases from J; bases unmatched to any gene: 5. Germline assignment: CDR1 SGHRS and CDR2 YFSETQ. The CDR3 runs to 15 residues. CDR3 nucleotides: TGCGCCAGCAGCTTGGCCGGGGGGTCCTCAGATACGCAGTATTTT. Protein sequence: CASSLAGGSSDTQYF.

This clonotype has a count of ten or more. The CDR3 nucleotides are TGCGCCAGCAGCTCGGACAGGCCCTTCTATGGCTACACCTTC. It yields the protein CASSSDRPFYGYTF. The V gene is TRBV5-1, the J gene TRBJ1-2; TRBD1 matches 7 bases. V lost 3 bases to trimming and J lost 4 bases; unmatched junction nucleotides: 6. CDR1 SGHRS and CDR2 YFSETQ come from the germline V gene. The CDR3 extends over 14 amino acids.

Worth noting for this clonotype: This may come from a read error, since a much larger clone is one base off. This chain connects TRBV5-1 to TRBJ1-2, with 7 bases fitting TRBD1. CDR3 length: 13 residues. CDR1 and CDR2 from the germline V gene are SGHRS and YFSETQ. The junction had 10 bases not matched to a gene; V was cut back by 7 bases and J by 7 bases. The CDR3 loop is CASGDRTYSGYTF. CDR3 coding DNA: TGCGCCAGCGGGGACAGAACTTACTCTGGCTACACCTTC.

This clonotype was recorded at least ten times. The gene calls are TRBV20-1 and TRBJ2-7; 10 bases agree with TRBD2. With 6 bases clipped from V and 4 bases from J, the junction kept 6 bases outside the gene matches. The length of the CDR3 is 13 residues. Germline V gene sequence: CDR1 DFQATT, CDR2 SNEGSKA (reference sequence). Here the CDR3 reads CSAELAGLYEQYF. CDR3 bases: TGCAGTGCCGAACTAGCGGGACTTTACGAGCAGTACTTC.

The table lists this clonotype with many counts. The J gene is TRBJ1-1, the V gene TRBV6-2 or TRBV6-3, with 8 bases aligning to TRBD1. CDR1 MNHEY and CDR2 SVGEGT come from the germline V gene. Trimming removed 4 bases from V and 4 bases from J; junction bases left unmatched: 5. This CDR3 contains 14 residues. In nucleotides, the CDR3 is TGTGCCAGCAGTTGGAAAACAGGGGGCACTGAAGCTTTCTTT. This gives the protein CASSWKTGGTEAFF.

The V and J genes are TRBV19 and TRBJ1-5; tentatively, D is TRBD1 (5 bases). This CDR3 is 13 amino acids long. V gave up 3 bases and J gave up 7 bases, with 10 bases separating them. The germline gives CDR1 LNHDA, CDR2 SQIVND (reference sequence). The CDR3 is CASSIRVNQPQHF. For the CDR3, the DNA is TGTGCCAGTAGTATCAGGGTGAACCAGCCCCAGCATTTT.

This clonotype was observed a few times. One end of the junction varies from germline; a read error may be responsible. The rearrangement uses TRBV5-1 and TRBJ2-4; 8 nucleotides line up with TRBD1. Germline V gene data show CDR1 as SGHRS and CDR2 as YFSETQ. There are 16 residues in the CDR3. This CDR3 reads CASSLGGRQGTNSQYF. The CDR3 DNA reads TGCGCCAGCAGCCTCGGTGGAAGACAGGGGACAAACAGTCAGTACTTC.

This clonotype was recorded only once. The V gene is TRBV5-4, the J gene TRBJ2-5; D gene unclear. Germline lookup yields CDR1 SGHNT and CDR2 YYREEE (reference sequence). The CDR3 consists of 14 residues. V lost 5 bases, J lost 0 bases, and 11 bases lay in between. CDR3 coding DNA: TGTGCCAGCAGTCGGACCCTTGACCAAGAGACCCAGTACTTC. Translating gives CASSRTLDQETQYF. The whole variable domain, filled in from reference TRBV5-4 and TRBJ2-5, reads ETGVTQSPTHLIKTRGQQVTLRCSSQSGHNTVSWYQQALGQGPQFIFQYYREEENGRGNFPPRFSGLQFPNYSSELNVNALELDDSALYLCASSRTLDQETQYFGPGTRLLVL.

This clonotype was recorded at least ten times. The rearrangement links TRBV30 to TRBJ2-6; perhaps TRBD2 as D (6 bases). V was pared by 2 bases and J by 1 base, with 9 bases between. Germline V lookup: CDR1 GTSNPN, CDR2 SVGIG (reference sequence). The CDR3 runs to 15 residues. This CDR3 is CAWSLGRSGANVLTF. CDR3 nucleotides: TGTGCCTGGAGTCTTGGGAGGTCTGGGGCCAACGTCCTGACTTTC.